The present T cell receptor beta chain was sequenced within a study of blood T cell repertoires in COVID-19. Study-level background: From T cells, B-cell-depleted T cells, or PBMCs came the material, which was cDNA or gDNA.

Generated by immunoSEQ multiplex PCR, the TCRdb table keeps only in-frame clones and is missing some. Altogether some 260,000 clones are present, roughly three quarters being singletons, with the ten largest covering approximately 4%. The germline V gene has CDR1 KGHSH and CDR2 LQKENI. With 2 bases clipped from V and 9 bases from J, the junction kept 4 bases outside the gene matches. The CDR3 is made up of 15 amino acids. The clonotype originates from a woman aged 40 to 50 with active or convalescent COVID-19. The specimen was peripheral blood. This chain joins TRBV18 and TRBJ1-6; TRBD1 matches at 10 bases. The CDR3: CASSPKGQGSSPLHF. The CDR3 DNA is TGTGCCAGCTCACCAAAGGGACAGGGGAGTTCACCCCTCCACTTT.